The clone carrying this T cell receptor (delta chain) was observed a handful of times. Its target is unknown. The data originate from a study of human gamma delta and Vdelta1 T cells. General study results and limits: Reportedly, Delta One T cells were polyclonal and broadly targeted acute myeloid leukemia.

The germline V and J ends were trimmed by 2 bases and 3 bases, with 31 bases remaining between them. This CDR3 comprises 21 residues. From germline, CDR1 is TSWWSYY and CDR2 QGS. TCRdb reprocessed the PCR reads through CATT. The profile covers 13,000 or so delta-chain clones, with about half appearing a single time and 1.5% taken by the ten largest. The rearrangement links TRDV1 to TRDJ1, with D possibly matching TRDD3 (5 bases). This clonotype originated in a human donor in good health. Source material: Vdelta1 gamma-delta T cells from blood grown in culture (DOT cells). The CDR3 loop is CALGEFQSPIRAFMYADKLIF. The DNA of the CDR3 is TGTGCTCTTGGGGAATTTCAATCCCCTATACGCGCGTTTATGTACGCCGATAAACTCATCTTT.